Detailed here is one T cell receptor (beta chain). Its specificity is unknown. The sample originates from a study of a mutant IDH1 vaccine in newly diagnosed glioma. Time point of the sample: week 47, end of study. Mutant IDH1 20-mer peptide, at 300 ug, made up each vaccine dose, with topical imiquimod. The CDR3 runs to 16 residues. Germline V gene sequence: CDR1 MNHNS, CDR2 SASEGT. Trimming removed 4 bases from V and 0 bases from J; junction bases left unmatched: 7. Repertoires were generated with immunoSEQ multiplex PCR, while TCRdb's copy carries only in-frame clones and drops some. The table shows approximately 33,000 clones, with 75% occurring only once.

The genes are TRBV6-1 and TRBJ2-3, with 7 bases fitting TRBD2. The clonotype comes from a man aged 40-55 years with glioma. The specimen was PBMCs, collected from a glioma patient whose treatment included an IDH1 peptide vaccine. This CDR3 reads CASSVGLAVSTDTQYF. CDR3 bases: TGTGCCAGCAGTGTCGGTCTAGCGGTCAGCACAGATACGCAGTATTTT.